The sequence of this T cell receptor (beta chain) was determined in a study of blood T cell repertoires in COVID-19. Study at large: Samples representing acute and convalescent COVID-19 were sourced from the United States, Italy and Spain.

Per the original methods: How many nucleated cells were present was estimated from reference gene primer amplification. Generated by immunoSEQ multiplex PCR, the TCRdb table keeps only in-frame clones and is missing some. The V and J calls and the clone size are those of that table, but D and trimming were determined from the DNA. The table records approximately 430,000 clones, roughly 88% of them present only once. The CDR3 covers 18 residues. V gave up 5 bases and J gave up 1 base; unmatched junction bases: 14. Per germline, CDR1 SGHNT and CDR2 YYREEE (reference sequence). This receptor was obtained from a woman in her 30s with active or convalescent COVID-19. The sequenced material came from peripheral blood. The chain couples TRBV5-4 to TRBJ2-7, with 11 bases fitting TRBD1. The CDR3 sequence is CASSLRQTGQGASYEQYF. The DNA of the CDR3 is TGTGCCAGCAGTCTGAGGCAGACAGGACAGGGGGCTTCCTACGAGCAGTACTTC. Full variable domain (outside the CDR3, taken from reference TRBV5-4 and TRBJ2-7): ETGVTQSPTHLIKTRGQQVTLRCSSQSGHNTVSWYQQALGQGPQFIFQYYREEENGRGNFPPRFSGLQFPNYSSELNVNALELDDSALYLCASSLRQTGQGASYEQYFGPGTRLTVT.